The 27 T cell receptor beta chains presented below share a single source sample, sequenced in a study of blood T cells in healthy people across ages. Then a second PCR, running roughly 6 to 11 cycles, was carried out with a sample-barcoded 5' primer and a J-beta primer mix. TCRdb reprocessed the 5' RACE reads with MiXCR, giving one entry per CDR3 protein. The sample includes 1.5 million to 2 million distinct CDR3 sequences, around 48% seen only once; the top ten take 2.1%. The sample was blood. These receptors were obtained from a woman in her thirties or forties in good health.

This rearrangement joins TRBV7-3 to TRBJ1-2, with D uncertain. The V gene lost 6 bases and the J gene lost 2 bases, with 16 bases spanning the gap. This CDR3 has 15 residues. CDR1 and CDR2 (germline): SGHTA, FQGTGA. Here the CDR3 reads CASSPTSDTNYGYTF. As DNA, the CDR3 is TGTGCCAGCAGTCCCACGAGTGACACAAACTATGGCTACACCTTC.

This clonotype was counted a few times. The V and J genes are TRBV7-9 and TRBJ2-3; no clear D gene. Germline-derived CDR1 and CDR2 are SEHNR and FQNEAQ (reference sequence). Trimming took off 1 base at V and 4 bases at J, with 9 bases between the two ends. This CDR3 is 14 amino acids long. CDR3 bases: TGTGCCAGCAGCTTAGATCTTCTCGCAGATACGCAGTATTTT. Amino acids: CASSLDLLADTQYF.

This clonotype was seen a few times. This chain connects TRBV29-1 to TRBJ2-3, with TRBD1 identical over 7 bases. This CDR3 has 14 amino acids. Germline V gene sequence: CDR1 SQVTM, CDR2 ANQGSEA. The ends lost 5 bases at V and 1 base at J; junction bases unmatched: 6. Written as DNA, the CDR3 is TGCAGCGTTTACAGGGGTGGCGGCACAGATACGCAGTATTTT. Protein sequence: CSVYRGGGTDTQYF.

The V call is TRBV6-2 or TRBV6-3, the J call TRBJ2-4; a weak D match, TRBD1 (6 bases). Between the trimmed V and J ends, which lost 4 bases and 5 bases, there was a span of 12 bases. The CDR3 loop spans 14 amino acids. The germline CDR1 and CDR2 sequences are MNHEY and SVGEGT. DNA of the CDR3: TGTGCCAGCAGTTTTAGGGACATACAAAACATTCAGTACTTC. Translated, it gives CASSFRDIQNIQYF.

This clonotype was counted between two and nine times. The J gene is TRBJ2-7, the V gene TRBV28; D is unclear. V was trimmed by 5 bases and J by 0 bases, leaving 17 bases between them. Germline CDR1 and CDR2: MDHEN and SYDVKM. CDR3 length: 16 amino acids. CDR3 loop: CASSTLGRALSYEQYF. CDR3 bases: TGTGCCAGCAGTACCCTAGGACGGGCCCTCTCCTACGAGCAGTACTTC.

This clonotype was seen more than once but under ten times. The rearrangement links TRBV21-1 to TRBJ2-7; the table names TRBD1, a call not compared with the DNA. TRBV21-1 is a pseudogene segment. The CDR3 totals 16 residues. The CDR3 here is CASSTSDSGETYEQYF. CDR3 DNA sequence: TGTGCCAGCAGCACGTCAGACAGCGGGGAGACCTACGAGCAGTACTTC.

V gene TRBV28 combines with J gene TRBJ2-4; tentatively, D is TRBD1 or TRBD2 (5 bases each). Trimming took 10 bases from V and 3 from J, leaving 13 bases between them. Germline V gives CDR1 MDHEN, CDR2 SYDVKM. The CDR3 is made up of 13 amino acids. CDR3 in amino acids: CATCGGIKNIQYF. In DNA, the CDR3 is TGTGCCACCTGTGGGGGAATCAAAAACATTCAGTACTTC.

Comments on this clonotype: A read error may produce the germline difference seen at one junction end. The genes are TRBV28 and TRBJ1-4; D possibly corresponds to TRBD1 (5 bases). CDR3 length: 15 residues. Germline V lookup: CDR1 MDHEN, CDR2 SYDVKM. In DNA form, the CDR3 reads TGTGCCAGCAGTTTGTGGGGGTCAACTAATGAAAGACTGTTTTTT. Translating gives CASSLWGSTNERLFF.

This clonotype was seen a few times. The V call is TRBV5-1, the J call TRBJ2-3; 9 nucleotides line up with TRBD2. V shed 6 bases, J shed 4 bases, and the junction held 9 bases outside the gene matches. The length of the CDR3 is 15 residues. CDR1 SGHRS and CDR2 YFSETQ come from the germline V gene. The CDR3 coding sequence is TGCGCCAGCACGGGCCTAGCGGGGAGGGCAGATACGCAGTATTTT. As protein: CASTGLAGRADTQYF.

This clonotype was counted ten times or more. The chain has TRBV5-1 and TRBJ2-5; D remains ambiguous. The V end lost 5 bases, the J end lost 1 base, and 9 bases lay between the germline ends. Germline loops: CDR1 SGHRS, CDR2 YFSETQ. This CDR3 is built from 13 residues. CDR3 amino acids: CASRGVAQETQYF. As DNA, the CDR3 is TGCGCCAGCAGAGGAGTGGCCCAAGAGACCCAGTACTTC. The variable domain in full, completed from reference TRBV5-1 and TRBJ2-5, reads KAGVTQTPRYLIKTRGQQVTLSCSPISGHRSVSWYQQTPGQGLQFLFEYFSETQRNKGNFPGRFSGRQFSNSRSEMNVSTLELGDSALYLCASRGVAQETQYFGPGTRLLVL.

CDR3: CASNGGGLPNEQYF. The CDR3 region has the DNA TGTGCCAGCAACGGCGGGGGGCTTCCCAATGAGCAGTACTTC. V gene TRBV6-2 or TRBV6-3 combines with J gene TRBJ2-1; 8 nucleotides align to TRBD2. The last part of the DNA fits TRBJ2-7 better; the J call may be wrong. The CDR3 extends over 14 amino acids. CDR1 is MNHEY, CDR2 SVGEGT, per germline.

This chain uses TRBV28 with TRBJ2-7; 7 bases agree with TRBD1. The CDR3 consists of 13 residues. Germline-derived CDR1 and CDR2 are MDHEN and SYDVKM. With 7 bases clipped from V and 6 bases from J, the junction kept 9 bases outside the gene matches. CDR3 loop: CASIEDRAGEQYF. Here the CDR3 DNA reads TGTGCCAGCATTGAAGACAGGGCCGGCGAGCAGTACTTC. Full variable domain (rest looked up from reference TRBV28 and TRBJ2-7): DVKVTQSSRYLVKRTGEKVFLECVQDMDHENMFWYRQDPGLGLRLIYFSYDVKMKEKGDIPEGYSVSREKKERFSLILESASTNQTSMYLCASIEDRAGEQYFGPGTRLTVT.

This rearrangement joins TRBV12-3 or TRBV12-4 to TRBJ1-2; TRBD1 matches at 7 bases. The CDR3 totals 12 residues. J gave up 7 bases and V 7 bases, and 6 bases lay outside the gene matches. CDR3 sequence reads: CASTQGGSGYTF. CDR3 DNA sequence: TGTGCCAGCACGCAGGGGGGTAGTGGCTACACCTTC.

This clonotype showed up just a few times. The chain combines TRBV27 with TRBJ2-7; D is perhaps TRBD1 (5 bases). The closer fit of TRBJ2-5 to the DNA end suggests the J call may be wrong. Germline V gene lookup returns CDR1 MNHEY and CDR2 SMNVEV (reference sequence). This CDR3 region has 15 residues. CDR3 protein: CASRPSGQGGETQYF. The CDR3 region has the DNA TGTGCCAGCAGACCATCAGGGCAGGGCGGTGAGACCCAGTACTTC.

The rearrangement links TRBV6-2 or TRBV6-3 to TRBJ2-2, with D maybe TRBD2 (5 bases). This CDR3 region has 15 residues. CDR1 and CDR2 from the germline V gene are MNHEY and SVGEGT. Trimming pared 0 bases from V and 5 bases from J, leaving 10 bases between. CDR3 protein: CASSYSPSQTGELFF. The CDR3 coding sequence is TGTGCCAGCAGTTACTCACCTAGCCAAACCGGGGAGCTGTTTTTT.

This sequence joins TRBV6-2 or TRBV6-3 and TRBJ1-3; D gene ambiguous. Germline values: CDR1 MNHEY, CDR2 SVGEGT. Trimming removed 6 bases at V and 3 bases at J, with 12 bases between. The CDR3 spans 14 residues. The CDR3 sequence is CASRFILGGNTIYF. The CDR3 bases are TGTGCCAGCAGATTCATCCTGGGTGGAAACACCATATATTTT.

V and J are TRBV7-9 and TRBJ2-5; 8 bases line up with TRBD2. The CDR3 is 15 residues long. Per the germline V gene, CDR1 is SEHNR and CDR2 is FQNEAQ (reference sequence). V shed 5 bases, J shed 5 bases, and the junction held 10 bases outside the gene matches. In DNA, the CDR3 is TGTGCCAGCAGCACGGATAGCGGGGCGGGGGAGACCCAGTACTTC. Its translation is CASSTDSGAGETQYF.

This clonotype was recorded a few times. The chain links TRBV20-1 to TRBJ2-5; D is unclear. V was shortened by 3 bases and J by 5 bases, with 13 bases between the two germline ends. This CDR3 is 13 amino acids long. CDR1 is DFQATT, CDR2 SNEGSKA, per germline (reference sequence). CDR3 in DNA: TGCAGTGCTAGTCACCCGTTTATGGAGACCCAGTACTTC. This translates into CSASHPFMETQYF.

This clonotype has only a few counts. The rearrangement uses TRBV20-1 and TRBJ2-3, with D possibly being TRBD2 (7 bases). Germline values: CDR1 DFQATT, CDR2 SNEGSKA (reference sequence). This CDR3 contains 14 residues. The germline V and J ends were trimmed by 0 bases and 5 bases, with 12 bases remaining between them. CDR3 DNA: TGCAGTGCTAGAGAACGGGGGGCCTTAGATACGCAGTATTTT. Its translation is CSARERGALDTQYF.

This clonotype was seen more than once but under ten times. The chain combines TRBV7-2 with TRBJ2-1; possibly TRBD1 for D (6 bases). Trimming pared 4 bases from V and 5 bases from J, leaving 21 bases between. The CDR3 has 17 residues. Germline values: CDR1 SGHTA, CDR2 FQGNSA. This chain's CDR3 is CASSSLIQGLLDNEQFF. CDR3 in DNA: TGTGCCAGCAGCTCACTGATACAGGGCTTACTGGACAATGAGCAGTTCTTC. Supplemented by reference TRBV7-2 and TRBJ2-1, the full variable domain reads GAGVSQSPSNKVTEKGKDVELRCDPISGHTALYWYRQSLGQGLEFLIYFQGNSAPDKSGLPSDRFSAERTGGSVSTLTIQRTQQEDSAVYLCASSSLIQGLLDNEQFFGPGTRLTVL.

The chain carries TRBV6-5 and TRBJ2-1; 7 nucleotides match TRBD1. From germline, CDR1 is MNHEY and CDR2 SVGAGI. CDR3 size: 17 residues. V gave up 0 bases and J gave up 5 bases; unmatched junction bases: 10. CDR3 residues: CASSYSRGHRKNNEQFF. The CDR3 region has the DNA TGTGCCAGCAGTTACTCTAGGGGGCATAGGAAGAACAATGAGCAGTTCTTC.

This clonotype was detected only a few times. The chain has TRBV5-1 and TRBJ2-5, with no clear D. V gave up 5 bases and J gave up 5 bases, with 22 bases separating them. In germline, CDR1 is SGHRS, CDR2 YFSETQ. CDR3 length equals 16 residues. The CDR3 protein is CASRSGPQTPRETQYF. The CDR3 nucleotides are TGCGCCAGCAGGTCTGGACCGCAGACTCCCCGGGAGACCCAGTACTTC.

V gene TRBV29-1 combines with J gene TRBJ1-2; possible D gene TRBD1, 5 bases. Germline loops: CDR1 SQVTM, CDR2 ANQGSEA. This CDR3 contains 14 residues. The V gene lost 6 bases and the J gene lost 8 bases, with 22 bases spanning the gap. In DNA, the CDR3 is TGCAGCGTAGCTGTCGACAGTCGTCTTGCCGGCTACACCTTC. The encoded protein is CSVAVDSRLAGYTF.

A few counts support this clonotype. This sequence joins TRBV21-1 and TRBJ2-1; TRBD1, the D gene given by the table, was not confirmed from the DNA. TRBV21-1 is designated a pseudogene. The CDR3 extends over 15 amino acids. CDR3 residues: CASSGGTGYYNEQFF. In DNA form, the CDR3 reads TGTGCCAGTTCCGGGGGGACAGGGTACTACAATGAGCAGTTCTTC.

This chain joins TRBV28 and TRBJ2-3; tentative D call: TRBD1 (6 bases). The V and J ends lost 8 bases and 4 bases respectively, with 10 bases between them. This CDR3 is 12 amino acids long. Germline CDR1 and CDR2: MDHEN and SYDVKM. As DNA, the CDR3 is TGTGCCAGCCGGAAGGGGGCAGATACGCAGTATTTT. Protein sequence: CASRKGADTQYF.

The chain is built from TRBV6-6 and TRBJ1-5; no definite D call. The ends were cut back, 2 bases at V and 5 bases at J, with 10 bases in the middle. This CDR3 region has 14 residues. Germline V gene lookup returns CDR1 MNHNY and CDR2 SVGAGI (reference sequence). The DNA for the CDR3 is TGTGCCAGCAGTTACAGGGTTACCGATCAGCCCCAGCATTTT. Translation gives CASSYRVTDQPQHF.

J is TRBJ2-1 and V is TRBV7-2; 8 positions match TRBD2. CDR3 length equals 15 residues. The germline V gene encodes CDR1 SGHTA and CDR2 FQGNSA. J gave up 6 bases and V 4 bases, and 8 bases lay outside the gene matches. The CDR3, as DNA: TGTGCCAGCAGCTCCCCCACGGGGGGGGGCAATGAGCAGTTCTTC. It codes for CASSSPTGGGNEQFF. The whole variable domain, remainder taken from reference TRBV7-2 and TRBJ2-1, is GAGVSQSPSNKVTEKGKDVELRCDPISGHTALYWYRQSLGQGLEFLIYFQGNSAPDKSGLPSDRFSAERTGGSVSTLTIQRTQQEDSAVYLCASSSPTGGGNEQFFGPGTRLTVL.